The rows below give T cell receptor beta chains drawn from one sample of a study of T cell responses to AZD1222 COVID-19 vaccine. Only in-frame clones appear in the TCRdb table, and some are missing; sequencing was by immunoSEQ multiplex PCR. The sample includes under 150,000 clones, approximately 90% of them seen just once. The sequenced sample was peripheral blood, obtained on day 0 of AZD1222 vaccination. The receptors here all came from an adult in good health. The CDR3 runs from the conserved cysteine through the conserved F or W.

cdr3_aa	j_call	v_call
CASSQSDNTEAFF	TRBJ1-1	TRBV4-2
CASSQDLDRGTTEAFF	TRBJ1-1	TRBV4-2
CASSLTYRSGGNGYTF	TRBJ1-2	TRBV7-3
CASSSVDRTNEQFF	TRBJ2-1	TRBV7-9
CASSFGWQGRGNNSPLHF	TRBJ1-6	TRBV7-8
CASTTGGSNQPQHF	TRBJ1-5	TRBV28
CSVLRDPNTLSYEQYF	TRBJ2-7	TRBV29-1
CASSIGRRYNSPLHF	TRBJ1-6	TRBV19
CASSSRLVFPSSYNEQFF	TRBJ2-1	TRBV19
CASSPSGQGVYGGNTIYF	TRBJ1-3	TRBV5-4
CASSLEVLGGGEQYF	TRBJ2-7	TRBV7-9
CASSYSNPGGYEQYF	TRBJ2-7	TRBV6-2/TRBV6-3
CASSLNLGGTDTQYF	TRBJ2-3	TRBV11-3
CASSLKGDTEAFF	TRBJ1-1	TRBV12-3/TRBV12-4
CAIALGGAQETQYF	TRBJ2-5	TRBV10-3
CASSMEEETQYF	TRBJ2-5	TRBV19
CASTPLGGGSSGGYTF	TRBJ1-2	TRBV7-9
CASSQDARSAKNIQYF	TRBJ2-4	TRBV4-2
CASSIQGARVYEQYF	TRBJ2-7	TRBV19
CASTKEGRGNEAFF	TRBJ1-1	TRBV19
CASHRGPSTEAFF	TRBJ1-1	TRBV27
CASHTGAPSGGSYEQYF	TRBJ2-7	TRBV27
CASSSGTGTGSEQFF	TRBJ2-1	TRBV5-4
CASMGLEAGANEQFF	TRBJ2-1	TRBV5-1